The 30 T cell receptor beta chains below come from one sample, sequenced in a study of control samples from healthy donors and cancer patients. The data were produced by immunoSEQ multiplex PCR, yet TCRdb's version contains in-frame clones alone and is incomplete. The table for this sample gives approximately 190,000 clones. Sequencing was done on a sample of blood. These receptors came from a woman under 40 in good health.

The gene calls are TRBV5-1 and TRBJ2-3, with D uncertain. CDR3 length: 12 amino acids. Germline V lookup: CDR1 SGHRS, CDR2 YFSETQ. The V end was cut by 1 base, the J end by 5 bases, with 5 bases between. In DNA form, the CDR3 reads TGCGCCAGCAGCTTGACAGTAGATACGCAGTATTTT. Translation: CASSLTVDTQYF.

This CDR3 reads CASVRLRGHCHSEKLFF. CDR3 DNA sequence: TGTGCCAGCGTACGGCTCAGGGGTCACTGCCATAGTGAAAAACTGTTTTTT. The V gene is TRBV6-4, the J gene TRBJ1-4, with D tentatively TRBD1 (6 bases). The CDR3 is made up of 17 amino acids. Germline V CDR1 and CDR2: MRHNA, SNTAGT. V shed 8 bases and J shed 7 bases, with 26 bases lying between them.

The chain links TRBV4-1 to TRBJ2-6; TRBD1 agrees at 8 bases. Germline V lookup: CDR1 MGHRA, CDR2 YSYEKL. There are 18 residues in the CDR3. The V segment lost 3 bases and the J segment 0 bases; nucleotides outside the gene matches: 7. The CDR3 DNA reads TGCGCCAGCAGCCAGCGTCAGGGGGCTCACTCTGGGGCCAACGTCCTGACTTTC. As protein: CASSQRQGAHSGANVLTF.

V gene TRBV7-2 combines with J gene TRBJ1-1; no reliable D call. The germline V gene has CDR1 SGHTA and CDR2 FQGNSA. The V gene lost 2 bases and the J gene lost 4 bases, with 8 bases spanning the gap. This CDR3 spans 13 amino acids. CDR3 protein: CASSLSVGTEAFF. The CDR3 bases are TGTGCCAGCAGCTTATCGGTAGGCACTGAAGCTTTCTTT.

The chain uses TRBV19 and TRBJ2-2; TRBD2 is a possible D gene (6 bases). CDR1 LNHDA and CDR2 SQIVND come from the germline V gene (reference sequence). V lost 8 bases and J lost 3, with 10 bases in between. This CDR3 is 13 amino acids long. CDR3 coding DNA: TGTGCCAGTTCTTGGGGGGACACCGGGGAGCTGTTTTTT. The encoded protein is CASSWGDTGELFF. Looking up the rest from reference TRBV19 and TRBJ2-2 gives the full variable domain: DGGITQSPKYLFRKEGQNVTLSCEQNLNHDAMYWYRQDPGQGLRLIYYSQIVNDFQKGDIAEGYSVSREKKESFPLTVTSAQKNPTAFYLCASSWGDTGELFFGEGSRLTVL.

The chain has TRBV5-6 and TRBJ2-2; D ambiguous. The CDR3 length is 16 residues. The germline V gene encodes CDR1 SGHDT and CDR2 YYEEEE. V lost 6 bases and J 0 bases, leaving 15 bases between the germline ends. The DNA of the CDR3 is TGTGCCAGCAACCTCCGGCGACGGGCGAACACCGGGGAGCTGTTTTTT. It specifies CASNLRRRANTGELFF.

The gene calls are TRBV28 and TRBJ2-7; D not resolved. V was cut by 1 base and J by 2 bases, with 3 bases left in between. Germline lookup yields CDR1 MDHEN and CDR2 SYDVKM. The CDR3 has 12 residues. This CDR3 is CASSLYAYEQYF. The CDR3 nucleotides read TGTGCCAGCAGTTTATACGCCTACGAGCAGTACTTC.

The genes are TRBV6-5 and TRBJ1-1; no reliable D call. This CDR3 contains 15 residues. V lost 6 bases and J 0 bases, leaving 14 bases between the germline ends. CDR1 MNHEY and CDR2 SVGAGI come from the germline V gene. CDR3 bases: TGTGCCAGCAGCACGACTGGGAGTGTGAACACTGAAGCTTTCTTT. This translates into CASSTTGSVNTEAFF.

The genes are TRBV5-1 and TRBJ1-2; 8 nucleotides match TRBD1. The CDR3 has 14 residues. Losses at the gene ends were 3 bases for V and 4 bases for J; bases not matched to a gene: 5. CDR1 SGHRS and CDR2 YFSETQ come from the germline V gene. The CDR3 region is CASSSDRASYGYTF. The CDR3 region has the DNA TGCGCCAGCAGCTCGGACAGGGCAAGCTATGGCTACACCTTC.

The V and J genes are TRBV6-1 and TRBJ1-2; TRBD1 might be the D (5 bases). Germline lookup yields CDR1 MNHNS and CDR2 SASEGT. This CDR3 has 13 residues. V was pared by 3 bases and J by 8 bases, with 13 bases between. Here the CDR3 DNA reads TGTGCCAGCAGTGAGGGGGTAACTGGGGGCTACACCTTC. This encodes CASSEGVTGGYTF.

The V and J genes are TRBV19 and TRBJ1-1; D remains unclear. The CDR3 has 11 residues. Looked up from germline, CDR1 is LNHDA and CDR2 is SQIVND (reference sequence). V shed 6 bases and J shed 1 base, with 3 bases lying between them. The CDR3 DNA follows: TGTGCCAGTAGGGGGAACACTGAAGCTTTCTTT. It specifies CASRGNTEAFF.

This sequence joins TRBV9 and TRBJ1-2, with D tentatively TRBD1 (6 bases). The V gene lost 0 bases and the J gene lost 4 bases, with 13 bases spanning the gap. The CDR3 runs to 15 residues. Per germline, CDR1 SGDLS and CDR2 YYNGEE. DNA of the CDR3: TGTGCCAGCAGCGTAGGGCAGGGGATGATCTATGGCTACACCTTC. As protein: CASSVGQGMIYGYTF.

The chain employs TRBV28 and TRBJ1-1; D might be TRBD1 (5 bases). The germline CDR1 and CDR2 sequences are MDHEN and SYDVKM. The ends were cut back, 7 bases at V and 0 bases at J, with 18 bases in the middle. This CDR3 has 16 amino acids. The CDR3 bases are TGTGCCAGCACTCCACCAGTAGGGGCAATGAACACTGAAGCTTTCTTT. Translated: CASTPPVGAMNTEAFF.

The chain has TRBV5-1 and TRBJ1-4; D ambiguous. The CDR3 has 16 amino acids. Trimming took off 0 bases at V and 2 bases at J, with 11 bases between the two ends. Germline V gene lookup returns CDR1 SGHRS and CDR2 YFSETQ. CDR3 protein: CASSLGWDATNEKLFF. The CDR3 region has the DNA TGCGCCAGCAGCTTGGGCTGGGATGCGACTAATGAAAAACTGTTTTTT.

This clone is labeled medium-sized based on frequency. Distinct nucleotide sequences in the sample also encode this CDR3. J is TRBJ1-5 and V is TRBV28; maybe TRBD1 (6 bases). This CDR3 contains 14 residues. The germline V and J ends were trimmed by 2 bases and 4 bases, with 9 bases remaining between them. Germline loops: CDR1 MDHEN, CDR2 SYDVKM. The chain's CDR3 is CASSLRDRNQPQHF. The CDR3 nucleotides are TGTGCCAGCAGTTTACGTGACAGGAATCAGCCCCAGCATTTT. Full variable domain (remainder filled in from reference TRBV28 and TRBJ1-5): DVKVTQSSRYLVKRTGEKVFLECVQDMDHENMFWYRQDPGLGLRLIYFSYDVKMKEKGDIPEGYSVSREKKERFSLILESASTNQTSMYLCASSLRDRNQPQHFGDGTRLSIL.

The CDR3: CATSDWYGGGETQYF. Written as DNA, the CDR3 is TGTGCCACCAGTGATTGGTACGGGGGGGGAGAGACCCAGTACTTC. This chain connects TRBV24-1 to TRBJ2-5, with 8 bases lining up with TRBD2. V was clipped by 2 bases and J by 4 bases; unmatched bases: 5. Per the germline V gene, CDR1 is KGHDR and CDR2 is SFDVKD. CDR3 size: 15 residues.

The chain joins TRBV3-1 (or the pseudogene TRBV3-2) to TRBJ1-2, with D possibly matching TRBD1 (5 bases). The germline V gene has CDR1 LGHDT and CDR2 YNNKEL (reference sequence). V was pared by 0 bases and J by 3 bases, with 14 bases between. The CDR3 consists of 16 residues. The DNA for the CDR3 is TGTGCCAGCAGCCAAGAAGCAGGGTCATGGCACTATGGCTACACCTTC. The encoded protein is CASSQEAGSWHYGYTF.

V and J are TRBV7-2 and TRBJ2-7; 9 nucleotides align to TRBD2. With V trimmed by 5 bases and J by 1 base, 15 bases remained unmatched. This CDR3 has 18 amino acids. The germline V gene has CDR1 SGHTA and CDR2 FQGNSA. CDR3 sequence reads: CASSPRGSSGVQSYEQYF. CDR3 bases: TGTGCCAGCAGCCCCAGGGGGTCTAGCGGGGTTCAATCCTACGAGCAGTACTTC.

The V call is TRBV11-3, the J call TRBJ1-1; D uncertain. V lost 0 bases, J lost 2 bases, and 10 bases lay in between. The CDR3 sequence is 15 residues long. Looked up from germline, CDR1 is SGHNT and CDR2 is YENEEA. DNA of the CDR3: TGTGCCAGCAGCTTAGATCCCTCGCTAAACACTGAAGCTTTCTTT. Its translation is CASSLDPSLNTEAFF. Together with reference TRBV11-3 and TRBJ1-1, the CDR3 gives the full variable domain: EAGVVQSPRYKIIEKKQPVAFWCNPISGHNTLYWYLQNLGQGPELLIRYENEEAVDDSQLPKDRFSAERLKGVDSTLKIQPAELGDSAVYLCASSLDPSLNTEAFFGQGTRLTVV.

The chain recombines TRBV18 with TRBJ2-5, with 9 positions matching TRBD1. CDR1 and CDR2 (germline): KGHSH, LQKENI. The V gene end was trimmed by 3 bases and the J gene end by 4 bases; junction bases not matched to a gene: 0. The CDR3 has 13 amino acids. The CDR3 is CASSPDRGETQYF. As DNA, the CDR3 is TGTGCCAGCTCACCGGACAGGGGAGAGACCCAGTACTTC.

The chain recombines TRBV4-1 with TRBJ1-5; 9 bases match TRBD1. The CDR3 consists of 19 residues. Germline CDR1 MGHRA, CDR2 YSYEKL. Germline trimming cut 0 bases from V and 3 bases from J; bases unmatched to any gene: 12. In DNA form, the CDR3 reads TGCGCCAGCAGCCAAGATACGTACAGGGGGCGAAGGGACAATCAGCCCCAGCATTTT. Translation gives CASSQDTYRGRRDNQPQHF.

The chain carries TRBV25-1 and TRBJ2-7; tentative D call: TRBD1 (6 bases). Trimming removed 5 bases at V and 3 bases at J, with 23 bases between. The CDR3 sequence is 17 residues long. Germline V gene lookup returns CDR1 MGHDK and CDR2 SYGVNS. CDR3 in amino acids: CASSPQGSTFLLYEQYF. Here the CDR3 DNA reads TGTGCCAGCAGTCCCCAGGGGTCGACCTTTCTACTCTACGAGCAGTACTTC.

The DNA for the CDR3 is TGTGCCAGCAGCTTAGATCCAGGGGCCACTGAAGCTTTCTTT. This encodes CASSLDPGATEAFF. The genes are TRBV7-2 and TRBJ1-1; D may be TRBD1 (6 bases). The V end lost 1 base, the J end lost 4 bases, and 10 bases lay between the germline ends. This CDR3 has 14 residues. Per germline, CDR1 SGHTA and CDR2 FQGNSA.

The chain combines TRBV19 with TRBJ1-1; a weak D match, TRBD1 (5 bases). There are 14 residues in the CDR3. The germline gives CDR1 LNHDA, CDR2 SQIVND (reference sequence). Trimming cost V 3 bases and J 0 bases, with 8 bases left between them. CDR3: CASSMGPLNTEAFF. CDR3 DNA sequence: TGTGCCAGTAGTATGGGACCCCTGAACACTGAAGCTTTCTTT. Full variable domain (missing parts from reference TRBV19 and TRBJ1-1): DGGITQSPKYLFRKEGQNVTLSCEQNLNHDAMYWYRQDPGQGLRLIYYSQIVNDFQKGDIAEGYSVSREKKESFPLTVTSAQKNPTAFYLCASSMGPLNTEAFFGQGTRLTVV.

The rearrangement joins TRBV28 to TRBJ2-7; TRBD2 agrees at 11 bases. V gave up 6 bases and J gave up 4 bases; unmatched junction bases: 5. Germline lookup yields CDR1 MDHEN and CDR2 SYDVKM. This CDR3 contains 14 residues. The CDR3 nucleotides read TGTGCCAGCAGCCCCGGGACTAGCGGTTACGAGCAGTACTTC. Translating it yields CASSPGTSGYEQYF.

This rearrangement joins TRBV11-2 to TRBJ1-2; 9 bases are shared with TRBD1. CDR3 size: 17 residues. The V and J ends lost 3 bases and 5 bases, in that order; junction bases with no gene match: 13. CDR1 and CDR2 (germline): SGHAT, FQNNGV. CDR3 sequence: CASSFDPGQGVLYGYTF. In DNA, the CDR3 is TGTGCCAGCAGCTTCGATCCGGGACAGGGCGTCCTTTATGGCTACACCTTC.

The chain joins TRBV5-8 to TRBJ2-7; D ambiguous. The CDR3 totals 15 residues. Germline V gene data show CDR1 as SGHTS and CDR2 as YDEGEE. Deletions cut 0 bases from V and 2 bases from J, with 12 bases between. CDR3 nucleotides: TGTGCCAGCAGCTTGGCCGGTCAGGCCACCTACGAGCAGTACTTC. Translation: CASSLAGQATYEQYF.

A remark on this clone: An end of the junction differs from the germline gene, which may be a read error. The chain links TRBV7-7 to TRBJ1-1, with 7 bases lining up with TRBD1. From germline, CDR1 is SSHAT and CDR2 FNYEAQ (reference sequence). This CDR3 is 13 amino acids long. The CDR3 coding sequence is TGTGCTAGCAGCTCCGGACAGGACACTGAAGCTTTCTTT. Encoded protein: CASSSGQDTEAFF.

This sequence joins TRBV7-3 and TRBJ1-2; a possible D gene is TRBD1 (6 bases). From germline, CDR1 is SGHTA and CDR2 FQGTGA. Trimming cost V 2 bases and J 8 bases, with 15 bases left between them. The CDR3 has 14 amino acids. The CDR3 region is CASSLDAGTKGYTF. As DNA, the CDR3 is TGTGCCAGCAGCTTAGACGCCGGGACAAAGGGCTACACCTTC. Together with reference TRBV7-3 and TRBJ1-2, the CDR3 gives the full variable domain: GAGVSQTPSNKVTEKGKYVELRCDPISGHTALYWYRQSLGQGPEFLIYFQGTGAADDSGLPNDRFFAVRPEGSVSTLKIQRTERGDSAVYLCASSLDAGTKGYTFGSGTRLTVV.

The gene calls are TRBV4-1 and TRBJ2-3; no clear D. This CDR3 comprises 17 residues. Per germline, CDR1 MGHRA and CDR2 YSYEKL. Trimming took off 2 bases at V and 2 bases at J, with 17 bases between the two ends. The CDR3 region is CASSQSTSREITDTQYF. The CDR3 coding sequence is TGCGCCAGCAGCCAATCGACCAGCCGAGAAATCACAGATACGCAGTATTTT.